The source of this TCR beta chain is a study of response to subunit inactivated influenza vaccine (dated by TCRdb to between 2017 and 2018). Concerning the study at large: Deep quantitative profiling of the T cell receptor repertoire was used in the study to follow responses to a trivalent subunit inactivated influenza vaccine. The research as a whole found: According to the authors, only a limited number of new T cells may be recruited by each seasonal influenza vaccination.

Of note for this clonotype: Its target antigen remains unknown. Base-call qualities are not available, and no considerably larger clone is one nucleotide away.

V is pared back by 4 bases and J by 7 bases, with 11 bases lying between the germline termini. CDR3 length: 13 amino acids, cysteine to phenylalanine. Of all the DNA, just the CDR3 is kept, 39 bases in frame from base 1. CDR1 and CDR2 are drawn from the germline V gene: MNHEY, SVGEGT. Receptor amplification or capture employed RT-PCR. Data came from an Illumina HiSeq 2500. TCRdb trimmed public reads at Q25 via fastp, called clones via MiXCR and kept in-frame beta chains. Every distinct CDR3 protein forms one entry, paired with its most common genes and DNA. This sample comprises 450,000 to 700,000 distinct CDR3 sequences, 12% to 15% of them detected only once. More than 9.5% of the sample is held by the ten biggest clonotypes.

This receptor was obtained from a man aged 45-60 years who received an inactivated influenza vaccine. Donor details come from another sample of the same person, matched by shared clones. The sequencing here drew on PBMCs from blood, taken 12 days after vaccination. The rearranged segments are TRBV6-2 or TRBV6-3 and TRBJ1-5; a tentative D call is TRBD1 (5 bases match). The CDR3 corresponds to CASSWGREQPQHF. The DNA sequence is TGTGCCAGCAGTTGGGGCAGGGAGCAGCCCCAGCATTTT.